Listed below are T cell receptor beta chains from one sample, sequenced in a study of blood T cell repertoires in COVID-19. Profiling relied on immunoSEQ multiplex PCR, and the TCRdb table lists in-frame clones only, not all of them. The profile shows approximately 67,000 clones, around 86% of them singletons. Material: peripheral blood. Source of these receptors: a man between 45 and 60 years old with active COVID-19. The CDR3 runs from the conserved cysteine through the conserved F or W. The order of the fields is V gene, clone size, J gene, CDR3 protein. Expanded clones get a size class; other rows say once, few or many, or leave the size out.

TRBV5-4,NA,TRBJ2-5,CASSSGFAETQYF
TRBV10-2,NA,TRBJ1-5,CASRGTGVDQPQHF
TRBV9,NA,TRBJ2-3,CASSQLDQGADTQYF
TRBV18,NA,TRBJ2-4,CASSPPGRANIQYF
TRBV28,once,TRBJ2-6,CASISSGANVLTF
TRBV11-2,NA,TRBJ2-7,CASSLGLGGYEQYF
TRBV9,NA,TRBJ1-6,CASSELGTANSPLHF
TRBV27,NA,TRBJ1-1,CASSLRGSTEAFF
TRBV3-1/TRBV3-2,NA,TRBJ2-1,CASSLGTANNEQFF
TRBV11-3,NA,TRBJ1-3,CASSRGQGISGNTIYF
TRBV18,NA,TRBJ1-4,CASSPLERNEKLFF
TRBV24-1,NA,TRBJ1-2,CATSAKIQGAYGYTF
TRBV7-9,NA,TRBJ2-1,CASTQRGQTYNEQFF
TRBV7-8,once,TRBJ1-2,CASSFIGTGDRGYTF
TRBV19,NA,TRBJ2-7,CASSMGRQGSYEQYF